What follows are 24 T cell receptor beta chains derived from one specimen sequenced in a study of shared clonotypes between healthy human individuals. Some clones are missing from TCRdb's copy, which holds only in-frame ones; the method was immunoSEQ multiplex PCR. The sample carries over a million clones, around 97% recorded once. Material: naive CD4+ T cells sorted from blood. Described subset: CD45RA+ positively selected. The receptor set was obtained from a man aged 25 to 40 in good health.

The chain employs TRBV14 and TRBJ2-3; D may be TRBD2 (5 bases). The V end lost 3 bases, the J end lost 5 bases, and 15 bases lay between the germline ends. Germline V gene data show CDR1 as SGHDN and CDR2 as FVKESK. The length of the CDR3 is 15 residues. Here the CDR3 DNA reads TGTGCCAGCAGCCAGTTGCGGGCTCTGAGAGATACGCAGTATTTT. Translating it yields CASSQLRALRDTQYF.

The chain is built from TRBV5-1 and TRBJ2-7; 10 positions agree with TRBD2. This CDR3 has 17 amino acids. CDR1 and CDR2 from the germline V gene are SGHRS and YFSETQ. The V and J ends lost 3 bases and 4 bases, in that order; junction bases with no gene match: 13. DNA for the CDR3: TGCGCCAGCAGCTCCGAGGGTGTTCTAGCGGGAGCATACGAGCAGTACTTC. Translating gives CASSSEGVLAGAYEQYF.

The V gene is TRBV7-9, the J gene TRBJ2-1, with 8 bases lining up with TRBD2. The CDR3 has 15 residues. Germline V gene data show CDR1 as SEHNR and CDR2 as FQNEAQ (reference sequence). The J segment lost 7 bases and the V segment lost 2 bases, leaving 7 bases of the junction unmatched. DNA for the CDR3: TGTGCCAGCAGCTTACTCGGGACTAGTATTAATGAGCAGTTCTTC. Encoded protein: CASSLLGTSINEQFF.

The V and J genes are TRBV28 and TRBJ1-5; TRBD1 might be the D (5 bases). Between the trimmed V and J ends, which lost 2 bases and 3 bases, there was a span of 11 bases. Germline CDR1 MDHEN, CDR2 SYDVKM. This CDR3 has 15 amino acids. In DNA form, the CDR3 reads TGTGCCAGCAGTTTACCCAGGGCCCTCAATCAGCCCCAGCATTTT. This codes for CASSLPRALNQPQHF.

The V gene is TRBV6-1, the J gene TRBJ1-5; D is undetermined. In germline, CDR1 is MNHNS, CDR2 SASEGT. Between the trimmed V and J ends, which lost 10 bases and 9 bases, there was a span of 16 bases. The CDR3 has 12 amino acids. CDR3 sequence reads: CATGPVTRPQHF. Written as DNA, the CDR3 is TGTGCCACCGGGCCCGTAACGCGGCCCCAGCATTTT.

The chain employs TRBV27 and TRBJ1-1; D is unresolved. Germline values: CDR1 MNHEY, CDR2 SMNVEV (reference sequence). This CDR3 comprises 15 residues. The CDR3 DNA reads TGTGCGGAAGCAGGACGAGGGTGTCCGAACACTGAAGCTTTCTTT. Protein: CAEAGRGCPNTEAFF.

The chain couples TRBV10-3 to TRBJ2-1, with D unclear. Germline-derived CDR1 and CDR2 are ENHRY and SYGVKD. The CDR3 is made up of 16 amino acids. V lost 4 bases and J lost 6, with 19 bases in between. This chain's CDR3 is CAISGISSWARNEQFF. The CDR3 DNA is TGTGCCATCAGTGGTATTTCTAGTTGGGCCCGCAATGAGCAGTTCTTC.

This clone occurred once. This sequence joins TRBV28 and TRBJ2-7, with 7 bases identical to TRBD2. This CDR3 contains 13 residues. Germline values: CDR1 MDHEN, CDR2 SYDVKM. J gave up 6 bases and V 5 bases, and 7 bases lay outside the gene matches. Here the CDR3 DNA reads TGTGCCAGCAGTCCCCGCGGGAGCCCCGAGCAGTACTTC. Amino acid sequence: CASSPRGSPEQYF.

This clone was seen a single time. This chain uses TRBV5-4 with TRBJ2-5; 13 bases agree with TRBD2. The CDR3 has 16 residues. V gave up 4 bases and J gave up 3 bases; unmatched junction bases: 6. The V gene's germline CDR1 is SGHNT and CDR2 YYREEE (reference sequence). CDR3 loop: CASSVPGLAGEETQYF. The CDR3 DNA reads as TGTGCCAGCAGCGTCCCTGGACTAGCGGGAGAAGAGACCCAGTACTTC. The whole variable domain, remainder taken from reference TRBV5-4 and TRBJ2-5, is ETGVTQSPTHLIKTRGQQVTLRCSSQSGHNTVSWYQQALGQGPQFIFQYYREEENGRGNFPPRFSGLQFPNYSSELNVNALELDDSALYLCASSVPGLAGEETQYFGPGTRLLVL.

Comments on this clone: Additional DNA sequences in this sample encode the identical CDR3. V is TRBV5-1 and J is TRBJ2-1; no definite D call. The CDR3 contains 15 residues. Trimming cost V 0 bases and J 3 bases, with 10 bases left between them. The germline CDR1 and CDR2 sequences are SGHRS and YFSETQ. The CDR3 protein is CASSLARTDYNEQFF. Here the CDR3 DNA reads TGCGCCAGCAGCTTGGCGCGGACGGACTACAATGAGCAGTTCTTC.

The gene calls are TRBV10-2 and TRBJ1-2; D is ambiguous. V shed 7 bases and J shed 7 bases, with 25 bases lying between them. The CDR3 consists of 16 residues. The germline CDR1 and CDR2 sequences are WSHSY and SAAADI. As DNA, the CDR3 is TGCGCCAGCACTAAACATTCTGGGCAAGGGAATAGTGGCTACACCTTC. It encodes CASTKHSGQGNSGYTF.

The CDR3 region is CASSPFITTGELFF. CDR3 sequence (DNA): TGTGCCAGCAGTCCTTTTATTACCACCGGGGAGCTGTTTTTT. This chain uses TRBV2 with TRBJ2-2; D unresolved. Trimming pared 5 bases from V and 4 bases from J, leaving 11 bases between. In germline, CDR1 is SNHLY, CDR2 FYNNEI. This CDR3 has 14 amino acids. Combining the CDR3 with reference TRBV2 and TRBJ2-2 gives the whole variable domain EPEVTQTPSHQVTQMGQEVILRCVPISNHLYFYWYRQILGQKVEFLVSFYNNEISEKSEIFDDQFSVERPDGSNFTLKIRSTKLEDSAMYFCASSPFITTGELFFGEGSRLTVL.

This rearrangement joins TRBV19 to TRBJ2-7; 11 bases map to TRBD1. Germline CDR1 LNHDA, CDR2 SQIVND (reference sequence). Trimming cost V 4 bases and J 5 bases; bases outside gene matches: 4. The CDR3 extends over 14 amino acids. As DNA, the CDR3 is TGTGCCAGTAGTACCGGACAGGGGGCTGACGAGCAGTACTTC. Translated: CASSTGQGADEQYF.

Here the CDR3 reads CSAQYHEQFF. For the CDR3, the DNA is TGCAGTGCTCAATACCATGAGCAGTTCTTC. This chain links TRBV20-1 with TRBJ2-1; no reliable D call. The germline V gene has CDR1 DFQATT and CDR2 SNEGSKA (reference sequence). CDR3 length: 10 amino acids. V was cut by 5 bases and J by 8 bases, with 7 bases left in between.

The chain has TRBV19 and TRBJ1-1; D not certain. The CDR3 spans 12 residues. Germline loops: CDR1 LNHDA, CDR2 SQIVND (reference sequence). Trimming shortened V by 1 base and J by 8 bases, and 8 bases separated the two germline ends. The CDR3 sequence is CASSIVSREAFF. CDR3 in DNA: TGTGCCAGTAGTATAGTTTCCAGGGAAGCTTTCTTT.

This sequence joins TRBV27 and TRBJ2-7; D may be TRBD2 (5 bases). The CDR3 is 13 residues long. From germline, CDR1 is MNHEY and CDR2 SMNVEV (reference sequence). Trimming shortened V by 5 bases and J by 2 bases, and 10 bases separated the two germline ends. The DNA for the CDR3 is TGTGCCAGCAGTCCGGGATCTCCCTACGAGCAGTACTTC. This encodes CASSPGSPYEQYF.

The CDR3 DNA sequence: TGTGCCAGCAGTTACCCAGGGTCAACATCCTACGAGCAGTACTTC. Translation: CASSYPGSTSYEQYF. The chain is built from TRBV28 and TRBJ2-7; D is possibly TRBD1 (5 bases). This CDR3 has 15 residues. Trimming pared 4 bases from V and 1 base from J, leaving 14 bases between. Germline V lookup: CDR1 MDHEN, CDR2 SYDVKM.

The genes are TRBV12-5 and TRBJ1-1, with TRBD1 matching over 10 bases. The CDR3 totals 15 residues. The J segment lost 1 base and the V segment lost 1 base, leaving 0 bases of the junction unmatched. Germline CDR1 and CDR2: LGHNT and FRNRAP. The CDR3 DNA reads TGTGCTAGTGGTTTGGGGGACAGGGGGAACACTGAAGCTTTCTTT. Protein product: CASGLGDRGNTEAFF.

The chain joins TRBV5-6 to TRBJ1-1; D is ambiguous. CDR1 is SGHDT and CDR2 is YYEEEE in the germline V gene. There are 15 residues in the CDR3. V lost 4 bases to trimming and J lost 5 bases, with 18 bases between them. The CDR3 nucleotides are TGTGCCAGCAGCACTCCGGGCTCATCGCCTACTGAAGCTTTCTTT. It translates to CASSTPGSSPTEAFF.

This rearrangement joins TRBV19 to TRBJ2-2, with unresolved D. Germline V lookup: CDR1 LNHDA, CDR2 SQIVND (reference sequence). The V gene lost 3 bases and the J gene lost 2 bases, with 10 bases spanning the gap. The CDR3 has 15 residues. The CDR3 bases are TGTGCCAGTAGTATCGTTTTGAGTAACACCGGGGAGCTGTTTTTT. It codes for CASSIVLSNTGELFF.

The chain is built from TRBV18 and TRBJ1-3; D might be TRBD1 (5 bases). CDR1 KGHSH and CDR2 LQKENI come from the germline V gene. The CDR3 contains 17 residues. Trimming stripped 4 bases from V and 0 bases from J, with 16 bases between. CDR3 protein: CASSQPQGPSSGNTIYF. CDR3 coding DNA: TGTGCCAGCTCACAACCGCAGGGACCCTCCTCTGGAAACACCATATATTTT.

This rearrangement joins TRBV15 to TRBJ2-3; 9 positions agree with TRBD2. Trimming took 3 bases from V and 4 from J; bases not matched to a gene: 11. The CDR3 consists of 17 residues. CDR1 is LNHNV, CDR2 YYDKDF, per germline (reference sequence). The CDR3 loop reads CATSRSIAGDGSDTQYF. In DNA, the CDR3 is TGTGCCACCAGCAGGAGTATAGCGGGAGACGGATCAGATACGCAGTATTTT. Together with reference TRBV15 and TRBJ2-3, the CDR3 gives the full variable domain: DAMVIQNPRYQVTQFGKPVTLSCSQTLNHNVMYWYQQKSSQAPKLLFHYYDKDFNNEADTPDNFQSRRPNTSFCFLDIRSPGLGDTAMYLCATSRSIAGDGSDTQYFGPGTRLTVL.

About this clone itself: Other DNA sequences in the same sample also yield this CDR3. CDR3: CASSFGGTDTQYF. The DNA of the CDR3 is TGTGCCAGCAGCTTTGGCGGGACAGATACGCAGTATTTT. The gene calls are TRBV7-2 and TRBJ2-3; D is perhaps TRBD2 (5 bases). V was clipped by 3 bases and J by 3 bases, with 7 bases between them. The CDR3 runs to 13 residues. In germline, CDR1 is SGHTA, CDR2 FQGNSA.

Remarks on this clone: Other DNA variants within this sample encode the same CDR3. The V call is TRBV10-2, the J call TRBJ2-7; no clear D. Germline values: CDR1 WSHSY, CDR2 SAAADI. There are 12 residues in the CDR3. Trimming removed 5 bases at V and 0 bases at J, with 5 bases between. The DNA for the CDR3 is TGCGCCAGCAGTCTCAACTCCTACGAGCAGTACTTC. It specifies CASSLNSYEQYF.